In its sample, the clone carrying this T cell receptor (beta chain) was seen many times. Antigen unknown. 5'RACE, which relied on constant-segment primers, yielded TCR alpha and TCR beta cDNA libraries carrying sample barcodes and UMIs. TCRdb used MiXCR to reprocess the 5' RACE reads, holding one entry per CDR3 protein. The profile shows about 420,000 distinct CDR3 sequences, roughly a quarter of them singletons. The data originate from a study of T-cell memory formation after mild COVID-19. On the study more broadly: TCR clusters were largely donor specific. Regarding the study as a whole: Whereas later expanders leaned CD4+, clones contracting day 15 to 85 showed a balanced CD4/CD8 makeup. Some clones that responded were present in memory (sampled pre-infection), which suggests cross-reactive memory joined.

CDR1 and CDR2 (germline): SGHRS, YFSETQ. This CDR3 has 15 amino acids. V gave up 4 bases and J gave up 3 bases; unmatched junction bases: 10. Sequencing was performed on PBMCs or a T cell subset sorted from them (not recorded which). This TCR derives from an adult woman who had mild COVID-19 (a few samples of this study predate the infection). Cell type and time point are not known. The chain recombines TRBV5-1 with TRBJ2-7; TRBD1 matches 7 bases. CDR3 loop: CASSPTGDGLYEQYF. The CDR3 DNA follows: TGCGCCAGCAGCCCCACAGGGGATGGGCTCTACGAGCAGTACTTC.